This T cell receptor (beta chain) was profiled in a study of blood T cells in healthy people across ages. PCR was performed a second time for 7 to 11 cycles using a sample-barcoded 5' primer and a J-beta primer mix. One entry per CDR3 protein results from TCRdb running MiXCR on the 5' RACE reads. The data hold 1.5 million to 2 million distinct CDR3 sequences, with about 31% observed a single time. CDR1 is SGHAT, CDR2 FQNNGV, per germline. With V trimmed by 5 bases and J by 4 bases, 10 bases remained unmatched. The CDR3 extends over 16 amino acids. This TCR was recovered from a woman aged 25-40 years in good health. V and J are TRBV11-2 and TRBJ2-3; 9 nucleotides line up with TRBD2. Sequencing used blood. CDR3 nucleotide sequence: TGTGCCAGCAGCCCTCGCGGGGGGGCCTTCGCAGATACGCAGTATTTT. The encoded protein is CASSPRGGAFADTQYF.